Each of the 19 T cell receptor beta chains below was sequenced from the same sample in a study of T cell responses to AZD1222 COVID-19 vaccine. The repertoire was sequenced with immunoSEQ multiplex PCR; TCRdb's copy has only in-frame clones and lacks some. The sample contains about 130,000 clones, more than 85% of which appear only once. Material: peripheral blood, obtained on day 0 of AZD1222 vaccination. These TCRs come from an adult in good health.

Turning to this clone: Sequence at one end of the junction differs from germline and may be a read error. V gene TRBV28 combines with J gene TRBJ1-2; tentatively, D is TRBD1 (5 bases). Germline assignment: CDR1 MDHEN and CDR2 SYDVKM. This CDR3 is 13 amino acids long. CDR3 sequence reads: CAIAGTGNYGYTF. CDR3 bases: TGCGCAATCGCCGGGACGGGAAACTATGGCTACACCTTC.

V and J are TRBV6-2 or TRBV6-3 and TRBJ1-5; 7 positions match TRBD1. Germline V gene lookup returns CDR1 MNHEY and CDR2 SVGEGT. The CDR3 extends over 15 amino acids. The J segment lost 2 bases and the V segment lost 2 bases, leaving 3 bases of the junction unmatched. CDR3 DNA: TGTGCCAGCAGTTACACCGACAGGGGCAATCAGCCCCAGCATTTT. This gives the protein CASSYTDRGNQPQHF.

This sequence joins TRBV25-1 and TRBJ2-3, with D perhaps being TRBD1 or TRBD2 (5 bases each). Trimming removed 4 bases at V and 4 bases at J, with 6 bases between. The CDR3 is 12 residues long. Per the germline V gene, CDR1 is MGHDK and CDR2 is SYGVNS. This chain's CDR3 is CASSGGPDTQYF. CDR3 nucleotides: TGTGCCAGCAGTGGGGGACCAGATACGCAGTATTTT.

CDR3 amino acids: CASSEIPQTGGHYGYTF. CDR3 coding DNA: TGTGCCAGCAGCGAGATTCCTCAGACAGGGGGCCACTATGGCTACACCTTC. This chain links TRBV7-9 with TRBJ1-2; 10 bases match TRBD1. This CDR3 is built from 17 residues. J lost 3 bases, V lost 5 bases, and 12 bases had no gene match. Per the germline V gene, CDR1 is SEHNR and CDR2 is FQNEAQ (reference sequence).

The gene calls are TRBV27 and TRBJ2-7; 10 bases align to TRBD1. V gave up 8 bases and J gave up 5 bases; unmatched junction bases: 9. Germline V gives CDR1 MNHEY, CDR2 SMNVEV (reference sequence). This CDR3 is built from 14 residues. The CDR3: CASGGQGRTNEQYF. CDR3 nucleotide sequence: TGTGCCAGCGGGGGACAGGGGAGGACCAACGAGCAGTACTTC.

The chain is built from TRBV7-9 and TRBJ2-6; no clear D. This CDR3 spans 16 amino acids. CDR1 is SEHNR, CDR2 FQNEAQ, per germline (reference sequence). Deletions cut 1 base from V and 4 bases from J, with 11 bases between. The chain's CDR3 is CASSLEGGQGANVLTF. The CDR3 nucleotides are TGTGCCAGCAGCTTAGAAGGCGGTCAGGGGGCCAACGTCCTGACTTTC.

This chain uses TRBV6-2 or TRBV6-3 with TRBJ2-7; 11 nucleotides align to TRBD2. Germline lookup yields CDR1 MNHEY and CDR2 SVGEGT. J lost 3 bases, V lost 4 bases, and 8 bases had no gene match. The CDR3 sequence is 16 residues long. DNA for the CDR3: TGTGCCAGCAGTTTGAATAGCGGGAGGGCCCACTACGAGCAGTACTTC. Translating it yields CASSLNSGRAHYEQYF.

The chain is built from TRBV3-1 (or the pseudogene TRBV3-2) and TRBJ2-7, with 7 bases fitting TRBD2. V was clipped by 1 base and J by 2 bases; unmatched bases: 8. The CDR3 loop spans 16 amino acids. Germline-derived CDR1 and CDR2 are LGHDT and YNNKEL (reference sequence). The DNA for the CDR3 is TGTGCCAGCAGCCAAGCTGTCGCGGGAGTGACCTACGAGCAGTACTTC. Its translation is CASSQAVAGVTYEQYF.

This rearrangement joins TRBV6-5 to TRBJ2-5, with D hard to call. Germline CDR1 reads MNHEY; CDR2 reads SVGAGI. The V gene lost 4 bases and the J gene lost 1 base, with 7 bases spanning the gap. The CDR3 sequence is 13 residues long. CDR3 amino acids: CASSSGFQETQYF. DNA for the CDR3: TGTGCCAGCAGTTCGGGTTTCCAAGAGACCCAGTACTTC.

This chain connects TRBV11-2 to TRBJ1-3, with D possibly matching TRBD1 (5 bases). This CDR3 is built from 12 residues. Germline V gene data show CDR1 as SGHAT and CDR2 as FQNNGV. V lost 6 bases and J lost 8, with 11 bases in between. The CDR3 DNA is TGTGCCAGCAGTGCCGGCAGGGACACCATATATTTT. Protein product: CASSAGRDTIYF.

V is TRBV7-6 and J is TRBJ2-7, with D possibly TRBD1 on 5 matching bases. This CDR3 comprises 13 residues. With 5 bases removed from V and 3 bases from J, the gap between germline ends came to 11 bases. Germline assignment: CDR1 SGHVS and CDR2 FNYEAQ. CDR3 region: CASSPLRGYEQYF. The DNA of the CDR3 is TGTGCCAGCAGCCCGTTAAGGGGCTACGAGCAGTACTTC.

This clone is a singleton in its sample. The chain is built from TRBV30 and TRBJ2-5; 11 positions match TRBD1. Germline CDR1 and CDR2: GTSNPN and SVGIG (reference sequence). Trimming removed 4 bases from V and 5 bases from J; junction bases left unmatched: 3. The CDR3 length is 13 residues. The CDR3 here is CAWTGQGDETQYF. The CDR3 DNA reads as TGTGCCTGGACGGGACAGGGGGACGAGACCCAGTACTTC.

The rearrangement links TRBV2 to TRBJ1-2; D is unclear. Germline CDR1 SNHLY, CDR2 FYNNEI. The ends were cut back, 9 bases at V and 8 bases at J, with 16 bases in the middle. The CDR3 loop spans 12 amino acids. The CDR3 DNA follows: TGTGCCAGAGATGATGGAGGCGGAGGCTACACCTTC. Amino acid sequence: CARDDGGGGYTF. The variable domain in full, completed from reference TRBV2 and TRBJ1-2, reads EPEVTQTPSHQVTQMGQEVILRCVPISNHLYFYWYRQILGQKVEFLVSFYNNEISEKSEIFDDQFSVERPDGSNFTLKIRSTKLEDSAMYFCARDDGGGGYTFGSGTRLTVV.

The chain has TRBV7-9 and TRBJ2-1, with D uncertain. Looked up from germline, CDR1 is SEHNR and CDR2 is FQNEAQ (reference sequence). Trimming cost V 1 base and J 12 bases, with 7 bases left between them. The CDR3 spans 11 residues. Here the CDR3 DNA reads TGTGCCAGCAGCTTAGGTCAATTGCAGTTCTTC. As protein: CASSLGQLQFF.

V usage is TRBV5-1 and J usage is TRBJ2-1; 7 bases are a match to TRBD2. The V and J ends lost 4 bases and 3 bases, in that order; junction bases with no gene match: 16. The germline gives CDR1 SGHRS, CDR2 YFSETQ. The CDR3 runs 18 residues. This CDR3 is CASSDGPSGRTGYNEQFF. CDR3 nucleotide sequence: TGCGCCAGCAGCGATGGGCCTAGCGGCCGAACGGGCTACAATGAGCAGTTCTTC. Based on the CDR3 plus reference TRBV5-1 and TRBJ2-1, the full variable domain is KAGVTQTPRYLIKTRGQQVTLSCSPISGHRSVSWYQQTPGQGLQFLFEYFSETQRNKGNFPGRFSGRQFSNSRSEMNVSTLELGDSALYLCASSDGPSGRTGYNEQFFGPGTRLTVL.

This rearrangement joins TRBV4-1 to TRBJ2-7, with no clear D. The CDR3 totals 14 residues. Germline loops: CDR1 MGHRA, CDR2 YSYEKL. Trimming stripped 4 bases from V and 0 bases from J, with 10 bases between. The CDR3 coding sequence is TGCGCCAGCAGCCCCGGTGATTTCTCCTACGAGCAGTACTTC. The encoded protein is CASSPGDFSYEQYF.

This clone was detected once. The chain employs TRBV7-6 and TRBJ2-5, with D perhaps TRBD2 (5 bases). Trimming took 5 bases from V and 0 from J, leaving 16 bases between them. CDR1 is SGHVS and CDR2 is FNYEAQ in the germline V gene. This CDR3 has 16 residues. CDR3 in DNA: TGTGCCAGCAGCCGCCAAATAACGGGGTACCAAGAGACCCAGTACTTC. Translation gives CASSRQITGYQETQYF.

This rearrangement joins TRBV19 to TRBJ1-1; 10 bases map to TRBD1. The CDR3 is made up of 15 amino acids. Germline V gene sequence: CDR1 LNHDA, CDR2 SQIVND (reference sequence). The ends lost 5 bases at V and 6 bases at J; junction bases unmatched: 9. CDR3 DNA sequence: TGTGCCAGTAGTGGAACCGGGACAGGGGTTTCTGAAGCTTTCTTT. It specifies CASSGTGTGVSEAFF.

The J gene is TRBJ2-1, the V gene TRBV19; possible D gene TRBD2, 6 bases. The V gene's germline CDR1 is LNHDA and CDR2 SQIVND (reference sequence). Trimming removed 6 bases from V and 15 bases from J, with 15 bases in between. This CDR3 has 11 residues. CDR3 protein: CASSGGTSLFF. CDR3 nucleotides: TGTGCCAGTAGCGGCGGGACCAGCCTGTTCTTC.